The present entry profiles one TCR beta chain with its context. Its antigen is not known. This sample was included in a study of cytomegalovirus exposure and HLA in healthy donors. 13 Jbeta primers and 60 Vbeta primers were used for the PCR. The method was immunoSEQ multiplex PCR; TCRdb's version includes in-frame clones alone and lacks a portion of them. Of over 90,000 clones listed, around 77% are singletons. Notes on the study in general: Later analysis showed TCR association rates varying by HLA locus, highest for DRB1 and lowest for HLA-C.

The CDR3 runs to 15 residues. The germline V gene encodes CDR1 SGDLS and CDR2 YYNGEE. V was trimmed by 0 bases and J by 4 bases, leaving 13 bases between them. The chain couples TRBV9 to TRBJ1-1; D is perhaps TRBD1 (5 bases). Material for sequencing was PBMCs. This receptor was taken from a man in his forties or fifties in good health and CMV-seropositive. CDR3 loop: CASSVGRGGSTEAFF. CDR3 bases: TGTGCCAGCAGCGTAGGGAGGGGAGGAAGCACTGAAGCTTTCTTT.